The clone carrying this T cell receptor (beta chain) was counted only a few times. Its matching antigen is unknown. The donors, aged roughly 6 to 90, were healthy Caucasians from Russia. The data were obtained in a study of blood T cells in healthy people across ages. Overall study: About one barcoded beta molecule per two T cells came from capture by template switching. Study-wide points: Considered underestimates were the diversity estimates obtained from one million T cells. Both naive CD4+ cell counts and diversity were greater in long-lived donors than in aged donors.

A second about 7 to 11 cycle PCR used barcoded and J-beta primers. TCRdb reprocessed the 5' RACE reads via MiXCR and lists one record per CDR3 protein. The sample consists of around 900,000 distinct CDR3 sequences, under 30% of them appearing once. Input material: blood. This sequence originates from a woman aged 80 or over in good health.

The CDR3 sequence: CASSSLRNSNQPQHF. The CDR3, as DNA: TGTGCCAGCAGTTCACTACGAAATAGCAATCAGCCCCAGCATTTT. The J gene is TRBJ1-5, the V gene TRBV27; no reliable D call. From germline, CDR1 is MNHEY and CDR2 SMNVEV (reference sequence). The CDR3 totals 15 residues. V lost 4 bases and J lost 0, with 10 bases in between.